Each of the 28 T cell receptor beta chains below was sequenced from the same sample in a study of beta chain features in type 1 diabetes. Study conclusions and caveats: Across all four CD4+ subsets, people with type 1 diabetes showed modestly shorter TCRB CDR3s.

The authors reverse transcribed all of the isolated RNA, so sequencing captured expressed TCRB transcripts. This table comes from immunoSEQ multiplex PCR, and its TCRdb copy is limited to in-frame clones, with some not included. The sample yields around 250,000 clones, approximately 24% seen once. The antigens of these receptors remain unknown. The specimen was naive CD4+ T cells from blood. The source is a woman under 40 with type 1 diabetes.

The V and J genes are TRBV30 and TRBJ1-1; D uncertain. This CDR3 region has 13 residues. The V end was cut by 3 bases, the J end by 1 base, with 9 bases between. The germline V gene has CDR1 GTSNPN and CDR2 SVGIG (reference sequence). The CDR3 loop is CAWSLGTNTEAFF. The CDR3 nucleotides are TGTGCCTGGAGCCTGGGCACGAACACTGAAGCTTTCTTT.

The chain recombines TRBV29-1 with TRBJ2-7; TRBD2 is a possible D gene (6 bases). The CDR3 has 14 residues. The V and J ends lost 7 bases and 4 bases respectively, with 20 bases between them. Germline V gene sequence: CDR1 SQVTM, CDR2 ANQGSEA. The CDR3 nucleotides are TGCAGCGGGGGGGACGGAACCCGCTTTTACGAGCAGTACTTC. It yields the protein CSGGDGTRFYEQYF.

The chain joins TRBV20-1 to TRBJ2-1; the D gene is possibly TRBD2 (5 bases). With 6 bases removed from V and 8 bases from J, the gap between germline ends came to 11 bases. The germline V gene encodes CDR1 DFQATT and CDR2 SNEGSKA (reference sequence). This CDR3 is 11 amino acids long. CDR3 DNA: TGCAGTGCCCTGGACTTTTATGAGCAGTTCTTC. Translated, it gives CSALDFYEQFF.

A few counts support this clone. The V and J genes are TRBV27 and TRBJ2-7; TRBD1 might be the D (6 bases). The CDR3 runs 14 residues. Germline V gives CDR1 MNHEY, CDR2 SMNVEV (reference sequence). Trimming stripped 6 bases from V and 4 bases from J, with 16 bases between. The CDR3 DNA sequence: TGTGCCAGCAGCAAGGACAGTTCTCCTTACGAGCAGTACTTC. Protein sequence: CASSKDSSPYEQYF.

The genes are TRBV15 and TRBJ2-2, with a weak D call TRBD2 (5 bases). V was pared by 0 bases and J by 2 bases, with 10 bases between. The germline V gene encodes CDR1 LNHNV and CDR2 YYDKDF (reference sequence). This CDR3 has 16 residues. The CDR3: CATSRDGEGNTGELFF. The DNA of the CDR3 is TGTGCCACCAGCAGAGATGGTGAGGGCAACACCGGGGAGCTGTTTTTT.

This clone showed up just a few times. The gene calls are TRBV30 and TRBJ2-1, with 13 bases identical to TRBD2. The CDR3 runs 18 residues. Germline CDR1 is GTSNPN and CDR2 is SVGIG (reference sequence). The trim removed 0 bases at V and 8 bases at J, leaving 13 bases unmatched. CDR3 sequence (DNA): TGTGCCTGGAGTGTATGGCGGACTAGCGGGGGCGGGGGCGATGAGCAGTTCTTC. This translates into CAWSVWRTSGGGGDEQFF.

The chain is built from TRBV23-1 and TRBJ1-2; 8 bases are shared with TRBD1. TRBV23-1 is reported as an ORF; its role is uncertain. The CDR3 consists of 14 residues. The V segment lost 6 bases and the J segment 3 bases; nucleotides outside the gene matches: 6. CDR3 DNA: TGCGCCAGCAGCCCAGGACAGGGCTACTATGGCTACACCTTC. Amino acid sequence: CASSPGQGYYGYTF.

The CDR3 spells CASSYGDRGSGYTF. The CDR3 nucleotides read TGTGCCAGCAGTTACGGGGACAGGGGTAGTGGCTACACCTTC. This chain connects TRBV6-5 to TRBJ1-2; TRBD1 matches at 10 bases. CDR1 and CDR2 (germline): MNHEY, SVGAGI. This CDR3 is built from 14 residues. Trimming at V came to 2 bases and at J to 7 bases, leaving 4 bases not matched to a gene.

Comment on this clone: Other DNA sequences of this sample code for an identical CDR3. J is TRBJ2-7 and V is TRBV2; the match to TRBD1 covers 10 bases. Germline CDR1 is SNHLY and CDR2 is FYNNEI. The CDR3 is made up of 14 amino acids. Unmatched junction bases numbered 2, after V lost 4 bases and J lost 2 bases. CDR3 sequence reads: CASSGQGAPYEQYF. In DNA, the CDR3 is TGTGCCAGCAGTGGACAGGGGGCTCCCTACGAGCAGTACTTC.

This chain links TRBV4-1 with TRBJ1-1; a possible D gene is TRBD1 (5 bases). Germline CDR1 reads MGHRA; CDR2 reads YSYEKL. This CDR3 has 13 residues. Trimming pared 4 bases from V and 8 bases from J, leaving 14 bases between. In nucleotides, the CDR3 is TGCGCCAGCAGCCGTATAGGGGCGTCCGAAGCTTTCTTT. This encodes CASSRIGASEAFF.

This clone was found a few times. This chain connects TRBV29-1 to TRBJ1-1; 8 positions agree with TRBD1. This CDR3 is built from 13 residues. The germline CDR1 and CDR2 sequences are SQVTM and ANQGSEA. The J segment lost 7 bases and the V segment lost 8 bases, leaving 12 bases of the junction unmatched. The CDR3 DNA follows: TGCAGCACGTTGACAGGGGCCTTAGATGAAGCTTTCTTT. It yields the protein CSTLTGALDEAFF. The complete variable domain, with remaining parts taken from reference TRBV29-1 and TRBJ1-1, reads SAVISQKPSRDICQRGTSLTIQCQVDSQVTMMFWYRQQPGQSLTLIATANQGSEATYESGFVIDKFPISRPNLTFSTLTVSNMSPEDSSIYLCSTLTGALDEAFFGQGTRLTVV.

Points on this clone: Other DNA variants within this sample encode the same CDR3. The chain has TRBV4-2 and TRBJ2-1; D possibly corresponds to TRBD2 (5 bases). Germline V gene sequence: CDR1 LGHNA, CDR2 YNFKEQ. V was shortened by 1 base and J by 7 bases, with 8 bases between the two germline ends. The CDR3 loop spans 13 amino acids. This chain's CDR3 is CASSQVGGNEQFF. CDR3 nucleotides: TGTGCCAGCAGCCAAGTTGGAGGAAATGAGCAGTTCTTC.

Regarding this clone: A junction boundary mismatches the germline segment, possibly from a read error. The V and J genes are TRBV6-1 and TRBJ2-7; TRBD1 agrees at 11 bases. CDR3 length: 10 amino acids. The germline V gene encodes CDR1 MNHNS and CDR2 SASEGT. This CDR3 is CASIPGQGDF. The CDR3 region has the DNA TGTGCCAGCATACCGGGACAGGGGGACTTC.

The chain is built from TRBV5-1 and TRBJ1-5; 10 bases line up with TRBD1. The CDR3 totals 14 residues. Germline-derived CDR1 and CDR2 are SGHRS and YFSETQ. Germline trimming cut 4 bases from V and 10 bases from J; bases unmatched to any gene: 8. In nucleotides, the CDR3 is TGCGCCAGCAGCAGGGGACAGGGGAAAGGACCCCAGCATTTT. Translating gives CASSRGQGKGPQHF.

V gene TRBV7-9 combines with J gene TRBJ2-1; weak D call: TRBD1 (6 bases). The V end lost 6 bases, the J end lost 8 bases, and 11 bases lay between the germline ends. The CDR3 contains 12 residues. The V gene's germline CDR1 is SEHNR and CDR2 FQNEAQ (reference sequence). The CDR3 spells CASRGGGDEQFF. The CDR3 region has the DNA TGTGCCAGCAGGGGTGGGGGCGATGAGCAGTTCTTC.

The chain joins TRBV27 to TRBJ1-1; D is ambiguous. The CDR3 spans 13 residues. Germline CDR1 MNHEY, CDR2 SMNVEV (reference sequence). V gave up 2 bases and J gave up 4 bases, with 8 bases separating them. The CDR3 protein is CASSLNPSTEAFF. For the CDR3, the DNA is TGTGCCAGCAGTTTAAATCCCAGCACTGAAGCTTTCTTT.

The chain uses TRBV11-2 and TRBJ2-7; 9 positions agree with TRBD1. Per the germline V gene, CDR1 is SGHAT and CDR2 is FQNNGV. V dropped 4 bases and J dropped 6; count of bases not matched to a gene: 13. The CDR3 sequence is 16 residues long. The CDR3 region is CASSSRPGQGPVEQYF. The CDR3, as DNA: TGTGCCAGCAGCTCGCGCCCGGGACAGGGTCCAGTCGAGCAGTACTTC.

The genes are TRBV5-1 and TRBJ1-1; D ambiguous. Germline CDR1 is SGHRS and CDR2 is YFSETQ. Trimming left V 5 bases short and J 1 base short, with 6 bases between. There are 12 residues in the CDR3. For the CDR3, the DNA is TGCGCCAGCAGTCCAGAGAACACTGAAGCTTTCTTT. Protein: CASSPENTEAFF. Full variable domain (remainder filled in from reference TRBV5-1 and TRBJ1-1): KAGVTQTPRYLIKTRGQQVTLSCSPISGHRSVSWYQQTPGQGLQFLFEYFSETQRNKGNFPGRFSGRQFSNSRSEMNVSTLELGDSALYLCASSPENTEAFFGQGTRLTVV.

V and J are TRBV9 and TRBJ2-1; the D is unclear. V lost 0 bases to trimming and J lost 0 bases, with 4 bases between them. This CDR3 region has 14 residues. The germline V gene encodes CDR1 SGDLS and CDR2 YYNGEE. This CDR3 reads CASSVASSYNEQFF. CDR3 bases: TGTGCCAGCAGCGTAGCCAGCTCCTACAATGAGCAGTTCTTC.

This clone was found a few times. The chain couples TRBV25-1 to TRBJ1-4; a possible D gene is TRBD1 (5 bases). Germline CDR1 and CDR2: MGHDK and SYGVNS. The CDR3 runs to 14 residues. V gave up 3 bases and J gave up 6 bases, with 11 bases separating them. The CDR3 here is CASSELTDHEKLFF. The DNA for the CDR3 is TGTGCCAGCAGTGAGTTGACAGACCATGAAAAACTGTTTTTT.

The genes are TRBV11-2 and TRBJ1-4, with 8 bases identical to TRBD1. Germline V gives CDR1 SGHAT, CDR2 FQNNGV. V lost 1 base to trimming and J lost 8 bases; unmatched junction nucleotides: 6. The CDR3 runs to 15 residues. CDR3 in DNA: TGTGCCAGCAGCTTAGTGCGGTCAGGGGGCGAAAAACTGTTTTTT. It is translated as CASSLVRSGGEKLFF.

This clone was counted only a few times. V gene TRBV4-2 combines with J gene TRBJ2-1; TRBD2 is a possible D gene (6 bases). CDR1 LGHNA and CDR2 YNFKEQ come from the germline V gene. Trimming pared 7 bases from V and 2 bases from J, leaving 15 bases between. This CDR3 has 15 amino acids. The CDR3 coding sequence is TGTGCCAGCACCAAAGGCGGGGCGGCCTACAATGAGCAGTTCTTC. Protein product: CASTKGGAAYNEQFF.

This clone was recorded a few times. V usage is TRBV19 and J usage is TRBJ1-5; D unresolved. The germline gives CDR1 LNHDA, CDR2 SQIVND (reference sequence). The CDR3 consists of 12 residues. Trimming left V 7 bases short and J 7 bases short, with 11 bases between. The CDR3 sequence is CASNNGDQPQHF. CDR3 DNA sequence: TGTGCCAGTAATAACGGAGACCAGCCCCAGCATTTT.

This clone was found once. The V call is TRBV30, the J call TRBJ2-1; D ambiguous. Per the germline V gene, CDR1 is GTSNPN and CDR2 is SVGIG (reference sequence). This CDR3 has 14 residues. Trimming stripped 6 bases from V and 0 bases from J, with 12 bases between. The CDR3 DNA reads TGTGCCTGCGTTGACTCCCGCTCCTACAATGAGCAGTTCTTC. Its translation is CACVDSRSYNEQFF.

This clone has only a few counts. This chain joins TRBV5-4 and TRBJ2-5, with TRBD2 matching 7 bases. The germline V gene encodes CDR1 SGHNT and CDR2 YYREEE (reference sequence). J gave up 7 bases and V 4 bases, and 1 base lay outside the gene matches. The length of the CDR3 is 11 residues. CDR3 sequence reads: CASSGGGTQYF. CDR3 bases: TGTGCCAGCAGCGGCGGGGGGACCCAGTACTTC.

The V call is TRBV18, the J call TRBJ2-1, with D possibly being TRBD1 (5 bases). Trimming shortened V by 4 bases and J by 8 bases, and 15 bases separated the two germline ends. This CDR3 region has 14 residues. Looked up from germline, CDR1 is KGHSH and CDR2 is LQKENI. The CDR3 DNA reads as TGTGCCAGCTCACGTCAGGGATTCAAGGATGAGCAGTTCTTC. It specifies CASSRQGFKDEQFF.

CDR3 DNA sequence: TGTGCCAGCAGGTCCGACAGGTACGAGCAGTACTTC. Encoded protein: CASRSDRYEQYF. The chain uses TRBV6-5 and TRBJ2-7, with D perhaps TRBD1 (6 bases). There are 12 residues in the CDR3. Germline lookup yields CDR1 MNHEY and CDR2 SVGAGI. Between the trimmed V and J ends, which lost 6 bases and 4 bases, there was a span of 10 bases.

This clone was seen just once. J is TRBJ2-1 and V is TRBV4-2; 7 bases are a match to TRBD2. The CDR3 loop spans 16 amino acids. Germline loops: CDR1 LGHNA, CDR2 YNFKEQ. V lost 0 bases and J lost 6; bases outside the gene matches: 8. CDR3 nucleotides: TGTGCCAGCAGCCAAGAGTTCGCTAGCGGTCGCAATGAGCAGTTCTTC. Amino acid sequence: CASSQEFASGRNEQFF.